This TCR beta chain is drawn from a study of response to subunit inactivated influenza vaccine (dated by TCRdb to about 2018). Describing the broader study: The study used deep quantitative T cell receptor repertoire profiling to track responses to a trivalent subunit inactivated influenza vaccine. On the study overall, not on this receptor specifically: According to the authors, only a limited number of new T cells may be recruited by each seasonal influenza vaccination.

Clipping removes 0 bases from V and 6 bases from J, with 7 as the unmatched junction base count. From the cysteine up to the phenylalanine, the CDR3 has a length of 16 residues. CDR3 DNA only is kept here, 48 bases in frame from base 1. CDR1 and CDR2 were assigned from the germline V gene as SGHDN and FVKESK. In light of the paper, this sample's time point label describes: around 47 days after influenza vaccine administration. This clonotype was seen more than once but under ten times. What antigen it recognizes has not been identified. Per-nucleotide qualities are absent, and no much larger clonotype sits a single base away. Library method: RT-PCR. Sequencing took place on an Illumina HiSeq 2500. The public reads were run again by TCRdb, first through fastp at Q25 and then through MiXCR, and only productive beta chains were kept. Each entry is one CDR3 protein sequence, shown with its most common DNA and genes. The sample data list more than 400,000 distinct CDR3 sequences, and approximately 11% of these were observed just once. The ten largest clonotypes hold less than 15% of the sample.

The sequencing here drew on PBMCs from blood, taken 45 days after vaccination. The clonotype was recovered from a man in his fifties or sixties who received an inactivated influenza vaccine. Donor details come from another sample of the same person, matched by shared clones. The chain was built from TRBV14 and TRBJ2-3, with 9 bases in between that match TRBD2. The sequenced DNA: TGTGCCAGCAGCCAAGATGCAGCGGGGGGTTTCGATACGCAGTATTTT. Translated, this gives CASSQDAAGGFDTQYF.